These 17 T cell receptor beta chains came from one sample sequenced in a study of blood T cell repertoires in COVID-19. TCRdb's copy holds only in-frame clones and misses some; the assay was immunoSEQ multiplex PCR. The sample contains almost 250,000 clones, more than 75% of which appear only once. The specimen was PBMCs or T cells enriched from blood (not recorded which). These receptors were collected from a woman in her fifties or sixties who had recovered from COVID-19.

The chain has TRBV6-2 or TRBV6-3 and TRBJ2-7, with 12 nucleotides matching TRBD2. The J segment lost 0 bases and the V segment lost 4 bases, leaving 13 bases of the junction unmatched. The CDR3 sequence is 19 residues long. Germline lookup yields CDR1 MNHEY and CDR2 SVGEGT. The CDR3 region is CASSFGLTSGSSLSYEQYF. For the CDR3, the DNA is TGTGCCAGCAGTTTCGGGCTGACTAGCGGGAGCTCCCTCTCCTACGAGCAGTACTTC.

This chain uses TRBV4-1 with TRBJ2-7, with D possibly being TRBD2 (6 bases). Germline V gene data show CDR1 as MGHRA and CDR2 as YSYEKL. V lost 0 bases to trimming and J lost 6 bases, with 12 bases between them. The CDR3 loop spans 14 amino acids. The CDR3 bases are TGCGCCAGCAGCCAAGATCCGGGAGTGGGCGAGCAGTACTTC. Its protein product is CASSQDPGVGEQYF.

This clone was observed a single time. This chain connects TRBV7-6 to TRBJ2-2; the match to TRBD2 covers 11 bases. The CDR3 has 16 amino acids. J was trimmed by 6 bases and V by 1 base; bases with no gene match: 4. Looked up from germline, CDR1 is SGHVS and CDR2 is FNYEAQ. CDR3 in amino acids: CASSLVAGGTAGELFF. The CDR3 nucleotides are TGTGCCAGCAGCTTAGTAGCGGGAGGGACCGCCGGGGAGCTGTTTTTT.

CDR3 amino acids: CASSGPSGIYWTEAFF. The CDR3 nucleotides are TGTGCCAGCAGTGGCCCCTCGGGAATCTATTGGACTGAAGCTTTCTTT. The gene calls are TRBV6-2 or TRBV6-3 and TRBJ1-1; D gene uncertain. V dropped 5 bases and J dropped 5 bases, with 21 bases sitting between them. The CDR3 runs to 16 residues. Germline values: CDR1 MNHEY, CDR2 SVGEGT.

This clone appeared a single time. This chain connects TRBV19 to TRBJ1-5; 11 nucleotides line up with TRBD1. V lost 10 bases to trimming and J lost 7 bases; unmatched junction nucleotides: 9. CDR1 and CDR2 from the germline V gene are LNHDA and SQIVND (reference sequence). CDR3 length: 14 amino acids. In DNA form, the CDR3 reads TGTGCCACCTCCGAGGGACAGGGGGGACAGCCCCAGCATTTT. It codes for CATSEGQGGQPQHF. The variable domain in full, with the rest retrieved from reference TRBV19 and TRBJ1-5, is DGGITQSPKYLFRKEGQNVTLSCEQNLNHDAMYWYRQDPGQGLRLIYYSQIVNDFQKGDIAEGYSVSREKKESFPLTVTSAQKNPTAFYLCATSEGQGGQPQHFGDGTRLSIL.

This CDR3 is CASSHQRLPGQRNIQYF. As DNA, the CDR3 is TGTGCCAGTAGCCACCAGCGCCTACCGGGACAGAGAAACATTCAGTACTTC. This sequence joins TRBV19 and TRBJ2-4; 7 bases fit TRBD1. Looked up from germline, CDR1 is LNHDA and CDR2 is SQIVND (reference sequence). This CDR3 has 17 residues. The V and J ends lost 6 bases and 6 bases, in that order; junction bases with no gene match: 17. Supplemented by reference TRBV19 and TRBJ2-4, the full variable domain reads DGGITQSPKYLFRKEGQNVTLSCEQNLNHDAMYWYRQDPGQGLRLIYYSQIVNDFQKGDIAEGYSVSREKKESFPLTVTSAQKNPTAFYLCASSHQRLPGQRNIQYFGAGTRLSVL.

The V call is TRBV19, the J call TRBJ1-5; possibly TRBD1 for D (6 bases). Germline lookup yields CDR1 LNHDA and CDR2 SQIVND (reference sequence). V shed 4 bases and J shed 3 bases, with 10 bases lying between them. The CDR3 runs 14 residues. This CDR3 is CASSSRGHNQPQHF. CDR3 coding DNA: TGTGCCAGTAGTAGCAGGGGTCACAATCAGCCCCAGCATTTT.

The chain's CDR3 is CASSAGTGSYGYTF. CDR3 DNA sequence: TGTGCCAGTAGCGCCGGGACAGGGTCATATGGCTACACCTTC. The chain couples TRBV19 to TRBJ1-2; TRBD1 matches at 9 bases. CDR3 length equals 14 residues. CDR1 and CDR2 (germline): LNHDA, SQIVND (reference sequence). Trimming took 6 bases from V and 5 from J; bases not matched to a gene: 7.

The V gene is TRBV6-5, the J gene TRBJ2-6; the D is unclear. V lost 8 bases and J lost 1, with 12 bases in between. The germline CDR1 and CDR2 sequences are MNHEY and SVGAGI. This CDR3 is 15 amino acids long. CDR3 coding DNA: TGTGCCAGCCAATATTGGAGTTCTGGGGCCAACGTCCTGACTTTC. Translating it yields CASQYWSSGANVLTF.

The chain is built from TRBV18 and TRBJ2-1; TRBD2 aligns across 7 bases. Trimming cost V 2 bases and J 1 base; bases outside gene matches: 5. CDR1 is KGHSH and CDR2 is LQKENI in the germline V gene. The CDR3 totals 16 residues. CDR3 in amino acids: CASSPAAGESYNEQFF. The CDR3, as DNA: TGTGCCAGCTCACCAGCGGCGGGAGAATCCTACAATGAGCAGTTCTTC.

This clone has only one observation. CDR3 in amino acids: CASAGTSGYNEQFF. CDR3 nucleotides: TGTGCCTCGGCCGGGACTAGCGGGTACAATGAGCAGTTCTTC. The chain recombines TRBV24-1 with TRBJ2-1; 12 positions match TRBD2. Germline V gene sequence: CDR1 KGHDR, CDR2 SFDVKD. The CDR3 runs to 14 residues. Trimming cost V 12 bases and J 4 bases; bases outside gene matches: 6.

In this sample, this clone turned up a few times. The CDR3 sequence is CASSFDRGNSPLHF. Here the CDR3 DNA reads TGTGCCAGCAGCTTCGACAGGGGTAATTCACCCCTCCACTTT. V is TRBV7-3 and J is TRBJ1-6; 8 positions match TRBD1. The length of the CDR3 is 14 residues. The germline gives CDR1 SGHTA, CDR2 FQGTGA. After removal of 3 bases from V and 6 bases from J, the junction contained 1 base not matched to a gene.

The genes are TRBV10-3 and TRBJ1-3, with a weak D call TRBD1 (6 bases). This CDR3 has 19 residues. Germline V CDR1 and CDR2: ENHRY, SYGVKD. Trimming stripped 0 bases from V and 0 bases from J, with 18 bases between. The chain's CDR3 is CAISESGPNRATSGNTIYF. The DNA of the CDR3 is TGTGCCATCAGTGAGTCGGGGCCAAACAGGGCCACCTCTGGAAACACCATATATTTT.

This clone came up once. The V gene is TRBV5-5, the J gene TRBJ1-2; no firm D call. The CDR3 extends over 13 amino acids. Germline V gene data show CDR1 as SGHKS and CDR2 as YYEKEE (reference sequence). The V end lost 4 bases, the J end lost 7 bases, and 14 bases lay between the germline ends. The CDR3 DNA reads TGTGCCAGCAGCCCCTCCGGCTCGGGTGGCTACACCTTC. This translates into CASSPSGSGGYTF. The whole variable domain, filled in from reference TRBV5-5 and TRBJ1-2, reads DAGVTQSPTHLIKTRGQQVTLRCSPISGHKSVSWYQQVLGQGPQFIFQYYEKEERGRGNFPDRFSARQFPNYSSELNVNALLLGDSALYLCASSPSGSGGYTFGSGTRLTVV.

V is TRBV9 and J is TRBJ1-1, with D tentatively TRBD1 (6 bases). Trimming took off 4 bases at V and 1 base at J, with 11 bases between the two ends. The CDR3 loop spans 14 amino acids. The V gene's germline CDR1 is SGDLS and CDR2 YYNGEE. The CDR3, as DNA: TGTGCCAGCAGCACAGGGAGACCGAACACTGAAGCTTTCTTT. Translation gives CASSTGRPNTEAFF.

The J gene is TRBJ2-1, the V gene TRBV7-9, with a tentative D call TRBD2 (5 bases). CDR3 length: 14 residues. V lost 5 bases and J lost 3, with 11 bases in between. Germline loops: CDR1 SEHNR, CDR2 FQNEAQ (reference sequence). The chain's CDR3 is CASSIPRDYNEQFF. In DNA form, the CDR3 reads TGTGCCAGCAGCATCCCGAGGGACTACAATGAGCAGTTCTTC.

A remark on this clone: Distinct nucleotide sequences in the sample also encode this CDR3. This sequence joins TRBV18 and TRBJ2-1; 11 bases align to TRBD1. J was trimmed by 2 bases and V by 3 bases; bases with no gene match: 3. Germline V gene sequence: CDR1 KGHSH, CDR2 LQKENI. The CDR3 covers 16 residues. CDR3 sequence: CASSPGGQGAYNEQFF. The DNA of the CDR3 is TGTGCCAGCTCACCCGGGGGACAGGGGGCCTACAATGAGCAGTTCTTC.